Sequencing of this T cell receptor (beta chain) was carried out in a study of molecular identifiers for immune sequencing clone quantification. Looking at the study overall: Replicate RNA came from about 20,000 or 100,000 naive CD8 cells and was split five ways, and four parts were sequenced.

The length of the CDR3 is 16 residues. CDR1 DFQATT and CDR2 SNEGSKA come from the germline V gene (reference sequence). Between the trimmed V and J ends, which lost 2 bases and 0 bases, there was a span of 16 bases. This clonotype was seen at least ten times. What it binds is unknown. Whole-study results and caveats: The study found clones above 20 RNA copies held over 98% of effector molecules and under 1% in naive cells.

Bulk TCR library preparation followed previously described methods with listed TCR primers. TCRdb used MiXCR to reprocess the PCR reads, holding one entry per CDR3 protein. This sample carries a few hundred thousand distinct CDR3 sequences, about a fifth of them seen once, and the ten largest clones take about 0.84%. Sorting selected naive CD8 T cells with a CD8+CD4-CCR7+CD45RA+ phenotype. The source is a human donor in good health. Some libraries in this study had Jurkat cell RNA spiked in. The sample comprised naive CD8+ T cells from blood, with Jurkat cell RNA spiked in. The subset was: FACS-sorted CD8+CD4-CCR7+CD45RA+ naive T cells. The chain employs TRBV20-1 and TRBJ1-1; no reliable D call. The CDR3 nucleotides are TGCAGTGCTAGACCAGCTACAGTATACATGAACACTGAAGCTTTCTTT. Its translation is CSARPATVYMNTEAFF.